The 16 T cell receptor beta chains below all came from one sample that was sequenced in a study of cytomegalovirus exposure and HLA in healthy donors. In the PCR, 60 Vbeta and 13 Jbeta primers were used. The assay was immunoSEQ multiplex PCR, and TCRdb's table has in-frame clones only and misses some. Of about 55,000 clones in the sample, 65% to 80% were seen once. The sequencing sample was made of PBMCs. The source of these receptors is a man aged 40-55 years in good health and CMV-seropositive.

This clone was seen only a few times. This rearrangement joins TRBV7-8 to TRBJ1-1; D perhaps matches TRBD1 (5 bases). Trimming left V 0 bases short and J 3 bases short, with 14 bases between. Germline loops: CDR1 SGHVS, CDR2 FQNEAQ. The CDR3 extends over 16 amino acids. CDR3 loop: CASSLAHQGGDTEAFF. CDR3 sequence (DNA): TGTGCCAGCAGCTTAGCCCACCAGGGTGGGGACACTGAAGCTTTCTTT.

This chain links TRBV29-1 with TRBJ1-3; no firm D call. Germline V CDR1 and CDR2: SQVTM, ANQGSEA. There are 13 residues in the CDR3. Deletions cut 3 bases from V and 0 bases from J, with 6 bases between. CDR3: CSVESGSGNTIYF. As DNA, the CDR3 is TGCAGCGTTGAGAGCGGCTCTGGAAACACCATATATTTT.

The rearrangement uses TRBV9 and TRBJ2-3; 9 bases agree with TRBD2. Germline CDR1 and CDR2: SGDLS and YYNGEE. The CDR3 runs 16 residues. The trim removed 0 bases at V and 6 bases at J, leaving 8 bases unmatched. The CDR3 sequence is CASSVAGTSYEDTQYF. The CDR3, as DNA: TGTGCCAGCAGCGTAGCCGGGACTAGCTATGAGGATACGCAGTATTTT.

The chain recombines TRBV25-1 with TRBJ1-1; TRBD1 matches at 7 bases. From germline, CDR1 is MGHDK and CDR2 SYGVNS. With V trimmed by 0 bases and J by 0 bases, 7 bases remained unmatched. The CDR3 sequence is 17 residues long. DNA for the CDR3: TGTGCCAGCAGTGAATATACCGGGACAGCCTTGAACACTGAAGCTTTCTTT. Its protein is CASSEYTGTALNTEAFF.

V gene TRBV14 combines with J gene TRBJ2-1; the D gene is possibly TRBD2 (5 bases). Trimming removed 4 bases from V and 4 bases from J, with 11 bases in between. Germline V lookup: CDR1 SGHDN, CDR2 FVKESK. This CDR3 comprises 14 residues. CDR3 DNA: TGTGCCAGCAGCCCTGGTGAGGGATACAATGAGCAGTTCTTC. Translation: CASSPGEGYNEQFF.

This chain uses TRBV29-1 with TRBJ1-2, with 11 nucleotides matching TRBD1. Germline loops: CDR1 SQVTM, CDR2 ANQGSEA. The trim removed 6 bases at V and 6 bases at J, leaving 9 bases unmatched. This CDR3 has 14 amino acids. CDR3 region: CSVKGTGGFNGYTF. The CDR3 DNA sequence: TGCAGCGTGAAGGGGACAGGGGGTTTTAATGGCTACACCTTC.

The chain links TRBV5-4 to TRBJ2-5, with 10 positions matching TRBD2. The V and J ends lost 4 bases and 4 bases, in that order; junction bases with no gene match: 7. This CDR3 is built from 15 residues. Germline CDR1 reads SGHNT; CDR2 reads YYREEE (reference sequence). CDR3 residues: CASSPASGGSETQYF. The DNA of the CDR3 is TGTGCCAGCAGCCCTGCTAGCGGGGGTTCAGAGACCCAGTACTTC.

The rearrangement uses TRBV27 and TRBJ2-7, with TRBD1 identical over 10 bases. Germline V gives CDR1 MNHEY, CDR2 SMNVEV (reference sequence). The J segment lost 3 bases and the V segment lost 5 bases, leaving 7 bases of the junction unmatched. The CDR3 is made up of 15 amino acids. The chain's CDR3 is CASSVTGGAIYEQYF. CDR3 nucleotides: TGTGCCAGCAGTGTGACAGGGGGCGCGATCTACGAGCAGTACTTC.

CDR3 amino acids: CASKLQGSTDTQYF. CDR3 nucleotide sequence: TGTGCCAGCAAACTTCAGGGGAGCACAGATACGCAGTATTTT. The V and J genes are TRBV6-1 and TRBJ2-3; D may be TRBD1 (6 bases). Germline assignment: CDR1 MNHNS and CDR2 SASEGT. The V gene lost 7 bases and the J gene lost 0 bases, with 11 bases spanning the gap. The CDR3 loop spans 14 amino acids.

The count of this clone is one. The chain has TRBV30 and TRBJ2-3, with 8 bases that match TRBD2. CDR1 and CDR2 (germline): GTSNPN, SVGIG (reference sequence). The CDR3 extends over 19 amino acids. Trimming removed 7 bases from V and 0 bases from J; junction bases left unmatched: 21. The CDR3 nucleotides are TGTGCCTCCACTCTAGGTAGCGGGGATTTCCCGTCTAGCACAGATACGCAGTATTTT. Translation: CASTLGSGDFPSSTDTQYF.

The chain employs TRBV5-1 and TRBJ2-5; 7 positions match TRBD2. The CDR3 contains 13 residues. Germline CDR1 is SGHRS and CDR2 is YFSETQ. V lost 5 bases and J lost 2; bases outside the gene matches: 3. The CDR3 region is CASSRGVQETQYF. In DNA form, the CDR3 reads TGCGCCAGCAGTCGGGGGGTTCAAGAGACCCAGTACTTC. The variable domain in full, with the rest retrieved from reference TRBV5-1 and TRBJ2-5, is KAGVTQTPRYLIKTRGQQVTLSCSPISGHRSVSWYQQTPGQGLQFLFEYFSETQRNKGNFPGRFSGRQFSNSRSEMNVSTLELGDSALYLCASSRGVQETQYFGPGTRLLVL.

The CDR3 protein is CASGRGLTDTQYF. CDR3 DNA: TGTGCCAGCGGGCGGGGGCTCACAGATACGCAGTATTTT. The gene calls are TRBV19 and TRBJ2-3; possible D gene TRBD2, 7 bases. The CDR3 extends over 13 amino acids. V was pared by 9 bases and J by 2 bases, with 12 bases between. CDR1 is LNHDA and CDR2 is SQIVND in the germline V gene (reference sequence).

This clone has just a few counts. The chain joins TRBV5-1 to TRBJ2-1; 7 nucleotides line up with TRBD2. Germline V gives CDR1 SGHRS, CDR2 YFSETQ. The junction had 4 bases not matched to a gene; V was cut back by 4 bases and J by 0 bases. The CDR3 has 15 amino acids. CDR3: CASSPAGSSYNEQFF. The CDR3 nucleotides are TGCGCCAGCAGCCCAGCGGGGAGCTCCTACAATGAGCAGTTCTTC.

The CDR3 nucleotides read TGCGCCAGCAGCCCCGGACAGGGGGCGCCGAATGAGCAGTTCTTC. Its translation: CASSPGQGAPNEQFF. The chain has TRBV5-1 and TRBJ2-1; the match to TRBD1 covers 11 bases. The CDR3 is 15 residues long. The V and J ends lost 4 bases and 7 bases, in that order; junction bases with no gene match: 7. Germline V lookup: CDR1 SGHRS, CDR2 YFSETQ.

This clone was seen a few times. This rearrangement joins TRBV6-5 to TRBJ1-4; D not certain. The CDR3 has 14 residues. The germline V gene has CDR1 MNHEY and CDR2 SVGAGI. V was pared by 0 bases and J by 10 bases, with 12 bases between. CDR3 loop: CASSYSGRKRKLFF. Here the CDR3 DNA reads TGTGCCAGCAGTTACTCTGGCAGGAAGAGAAAACTGTTTTTT.

This chain connects TRBV6-5 to TRBJ1-3; D might be TRBD1 (5 bases). Per the germline V gene, CDR1 is MNHEY and CDR2 is SVGAGI. The CDR3 extends over 14 amino acids. Trimming cost V 5 bases and J 11 bases, with 19 bases left between them. The CDR3 nucleotides are TGTGCCAGCAGTAGGGACTTTAACGATAACGCCATATATTTT. Protein sequence: CASSRDFNDNAIYF.